A single sample gave rise to the 20 T cell receptor beta chains below, sequenced in a study of cytomegalovirus exposure and HLA in healthy donors. PCR was performed using 60 Vbeta and 13 Jbeta primers. The repertoire was sequenced with immunoSEQ multiplex PCR; TCRdb's copy has only in-frame clones and lacks some. The sample holds around 59,000 clones, about 80% seen once. Sample: PBMCs. The source is a woman aged 35 to 49 in good health and CMV-seronegative.

This chain connects TRBV13 to TRBJ2-3, with D tentatively TRBD2 (5 bases). This CDR3 region has 10 residues. Germline-derived CDR1 and CDR2 are PRHDT and FYEKMQ (reference sequence). Deletions cut 7 bases from V and 6 bases from J, with 5 bases between. Written as DNA, the CDR3 is TGTGCCAGCACGGGGGATACGCAGTATTTT. This gives the protein CASTGDTQYF.

V usage is TRBV6-5 and J usage is TRBJ2-7; 12 bases align to TRBD2. The CDR3 is made up of 15 amino acids. Trimming removed 4 bases from V and 4 bases from J; junction bases left unmatched: 5. CDR1 and CDR2 (germline): MNHEY, SVGAGI. CDR3 protein: CASSLTSGSIYEQYF. The CDR3 nucleotides are TGTGCCAGCAGTTTGACTAGCGGGAGTATTTACGAGCAGTACTTC.

This clone has only one observation. The rearrangement uses TRBV9 and TRBJ2-3, with D tentatively TRBD2 (7 bases). This CDR3 spans 15 amino acids. Per germline, CDR1 SGDLS and CDR2 YYNGEE. Trimming took 10 bases from V and 1 from J, leaving 19 bases between them. CDR3 loop: CASSGGGSRTDTQYF. In DNA form, the CDR3 reads TGTGCCTCCTCGGGGGGCGGGAGCCGCACAGATACGCAGTATTTT.

A few counts support this clone. V gene TRBV5-1 combines with J gene TRBJ2-1; 9 bases are shared with TRBD2. This CDR3 contains 18 residues. CDR1 is SGHRS, CDR2 YFSETQ, per germline. V lost 4 bases, J lost 0 bases, and 11 bases stayed unmatched. CDR3 nucleotide sequence: TGCGCCAGCAGCCTGGGACTAGCTGCTTCGAGCTCCTACAATGAGCAGTTCTTC. Its protein product is CASSLGLAASSSYNEQFF.

The CDR3 loop is CSAAPLYEQYF. For the CDR3, the DNA is TGCAGTGCAGCCCCCCTCTACGAGCAGTACTTC. The chain couples TRBV20-1 to TRBJ2-7; D unclear. Trimming took off 6 bases at V and 3 bases at J, with 9 bases between the two ends. This CDR3 spans 11 amino acids. CDR1 DFQATT and CDR2 SNEGSKA come from the germline V gene (reference sequence).

This chain links TRBV9 with TRBJ1-2; unclear D gene. Trimming removed 3 bases at V and 4 bases at J, with 10 bases between. Germline V gene data show CDR1 as SGDLS and CDR2 as YYNGEE. CDR3 length equals 13 residues. CDR3 protein: CASSAISGYGYTF. The CDR3 nucleotides are TGTGCCAGCAGCGCCATTAGCGGCTATGGCTACACCTTC.

The rearrangement links TRBV6-1 to TRBJ2-6; D perhaps matches TRBD1 (5 bases). Germline V gene sequence: CDR1 MNHNS, CDR2 SASEGT. CDR3 length equals 15 residues. Trimming stripped 3 bases from V and 1 base from J, with 7 bases between. As DNA, the CDR3 is TGTGCCAGCAGTGACAGGGTTTCTGGGGCCAACGTCCTGACTTTC. Amino acids: CASSDRVSGANVLTF.

This clone was found a few times. This chain links TRBV6-5 with TRBJ2-4, with 9 bases identical to TRBD1. The V gene end was trimmed by 5 bases and the J gene end by 6 bases; junction bases not matched to a gene: 2. The CDR3 consists of 13 residues. From germline, CDR1 is MNHEY and CDR2 SVGAGI. The CDR3 DNA reads as TGTGCCAGCAGTGGGGGACAGGGAAACATTCAGTACTTC. This codes for CASSGGQGNIQYF.

This clone was counted between two and nine times. This chain uses TRBV28 with TRBJ1-1; no definite D call. CDR3 size: 13 residues. Trimming shortened V by 3 bases and J by 4 bases, and 9 bases separated the two germline ends. The germline V gene has CDR1 MDHEN and CDR2 SYDVKM. DNA of the CDR3: TGTGCCAGCAGTTTGGTTAGACTCACTGAAGCTTTCTTT. Amino acids: CASSLVRLTEAFF.

The rearrangement links TRBV30 to TRBJ1-1; 8 bases map to TRBD1. The CDR3 runs 15 residues. Germline-derived CDR1 and CDR2 are GTSNPN and SVGIG (reference sequence). The trim removed 3 bases at V and 6 bases at J, leaving 12 bases unmatched. CDR3 nucleotides: TGTGCCTGGAGGGGGGGTACAGGGGGAAGGGCTGAAGCTTTCTTT. Amino acid sequence: CAWRGGTGGRAEAFF.

This rearrangement joins TRBV28 to TRBJ1-5; 8 nucleotides line up with TRBD1. This CDR3 has 14 residues. V was pared by 4 bases and J by 6 bases, with 5 bases of the junction left unmatched. Per the germline V gene, CDR1 is MDHEN and CDR2 is SYDVKM. The CDR3 here is CASSSDRELQPQHF. CDR3 sequence (DNA): TGTGCCAGCAGTTCGGACAGGGAACTTCAGCCCCAGCATTTT.

The gene calls are TRBV7-9 and TRBJ2-3; 10 positions match TRBD1. Germline CDR1 is SEHNR and CDR2 is FQNEAQ (reference sequence). This CDR3 comprises 14 residues. V lost 9 bases to trimming and J lost 3 bases; unmatched junction nucleotides: 6. The CDR3 loop is CASRPGQGTDTQYF. The CDR3, as DNA: TGTGCCAGTAGGCCGGGACAGGGGACAGATACGCAGTATTTT.

This clone was counted between two and nine times. The chain carries TRBV29-1 and TRBJ1-2; weak D call: TRBD1 (6 bases). Deletions cut 3 bases from V and 7 bases from J, with 21 bases between. The germline V gene has CDR1 SQVTM and CDR2 ANQGSEA. This CDR3 comprises 15 residues. The CDR3 DNA follows: TGCAGCGTTGAGGGTGTTGGGGGCCGAGGGCCTGGCTACACCTTC. Translating it yields CSVEGVGGRGPGYTF.

V is TRBV7-9 and J is TRBJ1-1; 7 bases are shared with TRBD1. The CDR3 consists of 12 residues. Trimming at V came to 1 base and at J to 10 bases, leaving 3 bases not matched to a gene. From germline, CDR1 is SEHNR and CDR2 FQNEAQ (reference sequence). Here the CDR3 reads CASSLGRDRAFF. For the CDR3, the DNA is TGTGCCAGCAGCTTAGGTAGGGACAGAGCTTTCTTT.

The V call is TRBV5-1, the J call TRBJ2-5; TRBD2 aligns across 12 bases. Trimming took 2 bases from V and 5 from J; bases not matched to a gene: 4. CDR3 length: 15 residues. Germline CDR1 and CDR2: SGHRS and YFSETQ. The CDR3 sequence: CASSFTGTSGETQYF. Written as DNA, the CDR3 is TGCGCCAGCAGCTTTACCGGGACTAGCGGGGAGACCCAGTACTTC.

The rearrangement uses TRBV6-1 and TRBJ2-1, with 9 bases lining up with TRBD1. CDR3 length: 18 amino acids. CDR1 and CDR2 from the germline V gene are MNHNS and SASEGT. V lost 3 bases, J lost 0 bases, and 9 bases stayed unmatched. DNA of the CDR3: TGTGCCAGCAGTGAGAGAACAGGGGGCCGAATCTCCTACAATGAGCAGTTCTTC. Amino acids: CASSERTGGRISYNEQFF.

The V gene is TRBV29-1, the J gene TRBJ1-2; weak D call: TRBD1 (6 bases). Germline V gene data show CDR1 as SQVTM and CDR2 as ANQGSEA. Deletions cut 8 bases from V and 2 bases from J, with 21 bases between. This CDR3 is 15 amino acids long. As DNA, the CDR3 is TGCAGCTCCTCTGGGGGGGCGGCAAGCAACTATGGCTACACCTTC. This codes for CSSSGGAASNYGYTF.

J is TRBJ2-7 and V is TRBV28, with D maybe TRBD1 (8 bases). CDR3 length equals 15 residues. V lost 6 bases and J lost 3, with 18 bases in between. Germline CDR1 and CDR2: MDHEN and SYDVKM. The CDR3 DNA follows: TGTGCCAGCAGCCGACGACAGGGGAGGGGCTACGAGCAGTACTTC. It specifies CASSRRQGRGYEQYF.

The genes are TRBV6-5 and TRBJ1-5; 7 bases are a match to TRBD1. The CDR3 has 14 residues. V lost 2 bases and J lost 6; bases outside the gene matches: 4. Germline V lookup: CDR1 MNHEY, CDR2 SVGAGI. CDR3 in DNA: TGTGCCAGCAGTTACACACGGACAGGTCAGCCCCAGCATTTT. Translation: CASSYTRTGQPQHF.

The V gene is TRBV10-1, the J gene TRBJ2-7, with D perhaps matching TRBD2 (6 bases). Trimming cost V 0 bases and J 7 bases, with 16 bases left between them. There are 15 residues in the CDR3. CDR1 WNHNN and CDR2 SYGVQD come from the germline V gene (reference sequence). This chain's CDR3 is CASSESGTPYGEQYF. DNA for the CDR3: TGCGCCAGCAGTGAGTCCGGGACTCCCTATGGTGAGCAGTACTTC.